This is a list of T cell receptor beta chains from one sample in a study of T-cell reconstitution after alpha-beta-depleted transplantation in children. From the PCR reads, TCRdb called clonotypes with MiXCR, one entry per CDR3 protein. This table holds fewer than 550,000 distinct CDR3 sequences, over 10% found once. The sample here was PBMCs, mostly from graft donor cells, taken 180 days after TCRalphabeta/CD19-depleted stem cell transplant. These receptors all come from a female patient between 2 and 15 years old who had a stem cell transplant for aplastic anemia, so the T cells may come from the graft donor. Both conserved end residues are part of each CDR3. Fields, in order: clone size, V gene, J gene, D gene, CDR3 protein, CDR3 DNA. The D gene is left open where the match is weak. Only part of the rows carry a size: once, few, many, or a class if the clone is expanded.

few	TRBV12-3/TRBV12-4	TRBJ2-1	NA	CASSPGLRLDEQFF	TGTGCCAGCAGCCCGGGACTCAGACTGGATGAGCAGTTCTTC
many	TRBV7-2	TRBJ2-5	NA	CASSRYQETQYF	TGTGCCAGCAGCCGGTACCAAGAGACCCAGTACTTC
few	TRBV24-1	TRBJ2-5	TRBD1	CATSDRDRGETQYF	TGTGCCACCAGTGATCGGGACAGGGGAGAGACCCAGTACTTC
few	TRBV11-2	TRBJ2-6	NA	CASKSSGRRSGANVLTF	TGTGCCAGCAAATCATCGGGACGCCGCTCTGGGGCCAACGTCCTGACTTTC
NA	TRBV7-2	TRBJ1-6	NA	CASSLGPGGNSPLHF	TGTGCCAGCAGCTTAGGCCCAGGCGGAAATTCACCCCTCCACTTT
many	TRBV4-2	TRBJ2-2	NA	CASSPHSLRDTGELFF	TGTGCCAGCAGCCCTCATAGCTTGCGAGACACCGGGGAGCTGTTTTTT
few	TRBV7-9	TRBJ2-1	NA	CASTSGRSSYNEQFF	TGTGCCAGCACCTCCGGGCGAAGCTCCTACAATGAGCAGTTCTTC
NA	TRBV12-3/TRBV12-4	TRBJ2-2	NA	CASSLHAGRASGGELFF	TGTGCCAGCAGTTTACATGCGGGCAGGGCAAGTGGCGGGGAGCTGTTTTTT
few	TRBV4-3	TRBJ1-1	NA	CASSQSWAGLRTEAFF	TGCGCCAGCAGCCAGTCGTGGGCGGGGCTACGGACTGAAGCTTTCTTT
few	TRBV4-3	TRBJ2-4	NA	CASSSGDLGAKNIQYF	TGCGCCAGCAGCTCTGGTGATTTGGGTGCCAAAAACATTCAGTACTTC
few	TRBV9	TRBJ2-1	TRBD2	CASSPTSGRTNEQFF	TGTGCCAGCAGCCCGACTAGCGGGAGAACGAATGAGCAGTTCTTC
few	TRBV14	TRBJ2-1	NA	CASSPRYSYWGNEQFF	TGTGCCAGCAGCCCCCGGTACTCATATTGGGGGAATGAGCAGTTCTTC